This T cell receptor beta chain was found in a study of blood T cell repertoires in COVID-19. At the level of the study: There were acute and convalescent COVID-19 samples, and they came from the United States, Italy and Spain.

As processed by the authors: Nucleated cell number was recorded as an estimate derived from reference gene primer amplification. This table comes from immunoSEQ multiplex PCR, and its TCRdb copy is limited to in-frame clones, with some not included. Clone size and V and J calls were adopted from that table, with D and trimming inferred from the DNA. This table has about 220,000 clones, 84% appearing once. Trimming removed 3 bases from V and 4 bases from J; junction bases left unmatched: 6. The CDR3 has 15 amino acids. Germline CDR1 reads ENHRY; CDR2 reads SYGVKD. Participant-given clinical history determined each cohort assignment. For recovered donors of Cohort 3, there were two negative PCRs, clearance, or symptom resolution. This clone was found a few times.

Input material: PBMCs or T cells enriched from blood (not recorded which). The chain employs TRBV10-3 and TRBJ2-3, with TRBD2 identical over 8 bases. The TCR originated in a woman aged 40 to 50 who had recovered from COVID-19. This chain's CDR3 is CAISEASGQADTQYF. CDR3 nucleotide sequence: TGTGCCATCAGTGAAGCTAGCGGGCAGGCAGATACGCAGTATTTT.